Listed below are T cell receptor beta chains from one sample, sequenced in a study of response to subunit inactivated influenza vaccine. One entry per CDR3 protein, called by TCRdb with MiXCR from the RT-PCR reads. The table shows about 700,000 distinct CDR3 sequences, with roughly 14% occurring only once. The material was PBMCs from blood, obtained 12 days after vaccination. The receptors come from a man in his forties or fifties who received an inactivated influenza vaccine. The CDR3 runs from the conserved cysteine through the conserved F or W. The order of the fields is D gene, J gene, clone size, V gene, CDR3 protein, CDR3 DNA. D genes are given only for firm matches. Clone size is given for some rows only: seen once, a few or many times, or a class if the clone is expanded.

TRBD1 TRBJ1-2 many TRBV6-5 CASSYGQGASPYGYTF TGTGCCAGCAGCTACGGACAGGGGGCCTCACCTTATGGCTACACCTTC
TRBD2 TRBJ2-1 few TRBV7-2 CASSLERGGAYNEQFF TGTGCCAGCAGCCTCGAGCGGGGGGGGGCCTACAATGAGCAGTTCTTC
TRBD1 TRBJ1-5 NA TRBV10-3 CAISGGQDISNQPQHF TGTGCCATCAGTGGGGGACAGGACATTAGCAATCAGCCCCAGCATTTT
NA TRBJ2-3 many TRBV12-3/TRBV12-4 CASSLARRDTQYF TGTGCCAGCAGTTTGGCTAGGAGGGATACGCAGTATTTT
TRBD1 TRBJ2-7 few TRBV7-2 CASSDRAGTPYEQYF TGTGCCAGCAGCGACAGGGCTGGTACTCCCTACGAGCAGTACTTC
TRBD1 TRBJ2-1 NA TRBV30 CAWSASTGLKFF TGTGCCTGGAGTGCTTCGACAGGGTTGAAGTTCTTC
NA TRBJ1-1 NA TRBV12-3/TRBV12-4 CASSPLGAEAFF TGTGCCAGCAGTCCGTTGGGGGCTGAAGCTTTCTTT
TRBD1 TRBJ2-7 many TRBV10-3 CAISGTGVSYEQYF TGTGCCATCAGTGGGACAGGGGTCTCCTACGAGCAGTACTTC
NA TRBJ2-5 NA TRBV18 CASSPPAADYQETQYF TGTGCCAGCTCACCACCAGCTGCCGACTACCAAGAGACCCAGTACTTC
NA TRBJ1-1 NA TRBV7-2 CATASTGMNTEAFF TGTGCCACCGCATCGACAGGAATGAACACTGAAGCTTTCTTT
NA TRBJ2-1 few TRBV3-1 CASSQADWNYNEQFF TGTGCCAGCAGCCAAGCAGACTGGAACTACAATGAGCAGTTCTTC
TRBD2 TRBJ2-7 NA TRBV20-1 CSARRPGLAGPSSYEQYF TGCAGTGCTAGAAGGCCGGGACTAGCGGGGCCGAGCTCCTACGAGCAGTACTTC
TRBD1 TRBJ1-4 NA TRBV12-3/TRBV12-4 CASSFRGAVHEKLFF TGTGCCAGCAGTTTCAGGGGGGCAGTACATGAAAAACTGTTTTTT
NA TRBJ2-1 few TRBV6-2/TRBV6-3 CASSYLRHKSSYNEQFF TGTGCCAGCAGTTACCTTAGACATAAAAGCTCCTACAATGAGCAGTTCTTC
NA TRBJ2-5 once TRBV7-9 CASSHGQSQETQYF TGTGCCAGCAGCCACGGTCAGTCCCAAGAGACCCAGTACTTC
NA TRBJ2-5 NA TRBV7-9 CASSFTDSQETQYF TGTGCCAGCAGCTTTACGGACAGTCAAGAGACCCAGTACTTC
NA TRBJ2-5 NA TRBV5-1 CASSLVAGSQTQYF TGCGCCAGCAGCTTGGTTGCAGGGTCGCAGACCCAGTACTTC
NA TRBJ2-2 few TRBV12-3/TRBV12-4 CASSLGSIDTGELFF TGTGCCAGCAGTTTAGGGAGTATCGACACCGGGGAGCTGTTTTTT
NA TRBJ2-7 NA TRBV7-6 CASSRNAGLEQYF TGTGCCAGCAGCCGCAATGCGGGACTCGAGCAGTACTTC
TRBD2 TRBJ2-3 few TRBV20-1 CSARALDPTSIQDTQYF TGCAGTGCTAGAGCGCTTGACCCGACTAGCATTCAAGATACGCAGTATTTT
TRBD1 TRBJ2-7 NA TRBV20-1 CSASHRGLTYEQYF TGCAGTGCTAGCCACAGGGGCCTTACCTACGAGCAGTACTTC
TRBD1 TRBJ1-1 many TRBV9 CASSVAGTGATEAFF TGTGCCAGCAGCGTAGCTGGGACAGGGGCCACTGAAGCTTTCTTT
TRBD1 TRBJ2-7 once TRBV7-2 CASSIRQGSSYEQYF TGTGCCAGCAGCATCCGACAGGGTAGCTCCTACGAGCAGTACTTC
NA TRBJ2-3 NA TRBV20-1 CSARASASTDTQYF TGCAGTGCTAGGGCCAGCGCTAGCACAGATACGCAGTATTTT
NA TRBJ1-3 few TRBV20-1 CSASRATIYF TGCAGTGCTAGCCGGGCCACCATATATTTT
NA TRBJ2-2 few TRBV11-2 CASSKTRRVVTGELFF TGTGCCAGCAGCAAGACTAGAAGAGTAGTAACCGGGGAGCTGTTTTTT
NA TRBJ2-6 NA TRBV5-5 CASSLVAIRSGANVLTF TGTGCCAGCAGCTTGGTGGCTATTCGCTCTGGGGCCAACGTCCTGACTTTC
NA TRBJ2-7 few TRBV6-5 CASSYSIRDYEQYF TGTGCCAGCAGTTACTCGATACGGGACTACGAGCAGTACTTC
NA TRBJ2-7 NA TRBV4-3 CASSDQGPWDEQYF TGCGCCAGCAGCGACCAGGGACCCTGGGACGAGCAGTACTTC
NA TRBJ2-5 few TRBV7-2 CASSLVPIRETQYF TGTGCCAGCAGCTTAGTTCCGATCCGGGAGACCCAGTACTTC
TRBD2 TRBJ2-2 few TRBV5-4 CASSLVAGGLGGELFF TGTGCCAGCAGCTTGGTAGCGGGAGGGCTCGGCGGGGAGCTGTTTTTT
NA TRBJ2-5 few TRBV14 CASSQWHQETQYF TGTGCCAGCAGCCAGTGGCACCAAGAGACCCAGTACTTC
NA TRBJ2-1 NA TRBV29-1 CSVEQRAVYNEQFF TGCAGCGTTGAACAGCGGGCTGTCTACAATGAGCAGTTCTTC
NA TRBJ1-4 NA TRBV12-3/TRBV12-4 CASREQDSNEKLFF TGTGCCAGCAGGGAACAGGATTCAAATGAAAAACTGTTTTTT
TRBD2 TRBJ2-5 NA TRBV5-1 CASSLQLALQETQYF TGCGCCAGCAGCCTCCAACTAGCGTTACAAGAGACCCAGTACTTC
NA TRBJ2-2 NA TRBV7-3 CASSSSGTGELFF TGTGCCAGCAGCTCCTCTGGGACCGGGGAGCTGTTTTTT
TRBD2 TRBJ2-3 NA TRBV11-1 CASSTHLPSSGGKSTDTQYF TGTGCCAGCAGCACGCACCTTCCCAGCAGCGGGGGGAAAAGCACAGATACGCAGTATTTT
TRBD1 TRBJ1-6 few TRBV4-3 CASSQAGTGDNSPLHF TGCGCCAGCAGCCAAGCCGGGACAGGGGATAATTCACCCCTCCACTTT
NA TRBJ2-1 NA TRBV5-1 CASSLVGTINEQFF TGCGCCAGCAGCTTGGTCGGGACCATCAATGAGCAGTTCTTC
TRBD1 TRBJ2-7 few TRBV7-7 CASSLDRGNEQYF TGTGCTAGCAGCTTAGACAGGGGAAACGAGCAGTACTTC
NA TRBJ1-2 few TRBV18 CASSPPESFSGGYTF TGTGCCAGCTCACCACCCGAGAGTTTTTCTGGTGGCTACACCTTC
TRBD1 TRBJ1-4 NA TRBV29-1 CSVDDRGGKLFF TGCAGCGTTGACGACAGGGGCGGAAAACTGTTTTTT